The TCR beta chain under discussion was sequenced for a study of T cell repertoires in cytomegalovirus infection. Study-wide background: CMV epitopes in the study were HLA-C-restricted (recently identified) and HLA-B-restricted (well studied). Public TCR beta signatures indicated both CMV infection and matching HLA type.

With V trimmed by 6 bases and J by 2 bases, 7 bases remained unmatched. Germline V gives CDR1 MNHEY, CDR2 SVGEGT. The CDR3 loop spans 15 amino acids. To note about this clonotype: Antigen: not known.

MiXCR, applied by TCRdb to the reads, yields one record per CDR3 protein. The data contain 900,000 to 950,000 distinct CDR3 sequences, more than 25% of them singletons. This chain uses TRBV6-2 or TRBV6-3 with TRBJ1-1, with TRBD1 identical over 9 bases. This specimen consisted of cultured CD8+ T cells from PBMCs, obtained from culture after CMV antigen stimulation. The sequence was obtained from a human donor in good health (CMV status not recorded). Some clones in this sample may be carry-over from other donors' samples. CDR3 bases: TGTGCCAGCAGACAGGGGGCGAGCCTCAACACTGAAGCTTTCTTT. Residues: CASRQGASLNTEAFF.